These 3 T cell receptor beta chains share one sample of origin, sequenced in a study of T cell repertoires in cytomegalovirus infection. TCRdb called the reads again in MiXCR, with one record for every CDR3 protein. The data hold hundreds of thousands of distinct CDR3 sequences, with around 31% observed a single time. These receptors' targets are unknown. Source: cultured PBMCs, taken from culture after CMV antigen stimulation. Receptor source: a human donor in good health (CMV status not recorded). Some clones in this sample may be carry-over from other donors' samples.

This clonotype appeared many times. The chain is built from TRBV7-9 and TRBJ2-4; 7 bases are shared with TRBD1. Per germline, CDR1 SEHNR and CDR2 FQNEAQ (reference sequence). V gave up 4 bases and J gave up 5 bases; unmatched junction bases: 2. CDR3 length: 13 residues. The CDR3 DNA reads TGTGCCAGCAGCTGGGACAGCCAAAACATTCAGTACTTC. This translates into CASSWDSQNIQYF.

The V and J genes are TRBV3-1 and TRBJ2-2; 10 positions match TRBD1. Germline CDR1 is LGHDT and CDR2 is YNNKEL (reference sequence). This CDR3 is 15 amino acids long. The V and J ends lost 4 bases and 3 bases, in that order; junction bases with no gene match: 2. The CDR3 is CASSRDRGHTGELFF. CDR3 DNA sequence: TGTGCCAGCAGCCGGGACAGGGGACACACCGGGGAGCTGTTTTTT.

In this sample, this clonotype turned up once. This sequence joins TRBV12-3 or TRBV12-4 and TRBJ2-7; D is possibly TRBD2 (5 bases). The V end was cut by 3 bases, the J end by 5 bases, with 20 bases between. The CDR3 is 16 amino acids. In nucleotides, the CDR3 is TGTGCCAGCAGTTTCTGGCGGTGGGAGAGTGGGGACGAGCAGTACTTC. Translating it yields CASSFWRWESGDEQYF.